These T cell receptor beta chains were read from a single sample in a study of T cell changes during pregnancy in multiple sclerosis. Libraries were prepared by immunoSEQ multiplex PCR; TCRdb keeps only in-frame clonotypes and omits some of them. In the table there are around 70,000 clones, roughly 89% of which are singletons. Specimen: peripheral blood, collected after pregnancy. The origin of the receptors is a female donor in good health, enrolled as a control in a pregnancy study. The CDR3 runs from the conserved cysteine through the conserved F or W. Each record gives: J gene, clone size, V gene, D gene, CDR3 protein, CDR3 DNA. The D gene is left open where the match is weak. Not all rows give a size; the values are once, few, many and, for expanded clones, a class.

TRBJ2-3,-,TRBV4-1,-,CASSRILSSTQYF,TGCGCCAGCAGCCGAATCCTTAGTAGTACGCAGTATTTT
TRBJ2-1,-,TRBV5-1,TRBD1,CASSLYPGTGSDEQFF,TGCGCCAGCAGCTTGTACCCCGGGACAGGGTCGGATGAGCAGTTCTTC
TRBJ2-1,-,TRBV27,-,CASSAAGSSYNEQFF,TGTGCCAGCAGTGCGGCGGGGTCGTCCTACAATGAGCAGTTCTTC
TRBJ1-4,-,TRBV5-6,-,CASSLGQNNEKLFF,TGTGCCAGCAGCTTAGGACAGAATAATGAAAAACTGTTTTTT
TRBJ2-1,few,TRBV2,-,CASSDLGDNEQFF,TGTGCCAGCAGTGATCTGGGAGACAATGAGCAGTTCTTC
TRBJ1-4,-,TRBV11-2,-,CASSLRRGFSNEKLFF,TGTGCCAGCAGCCTACGTCGAGGGTTTTCTAATGAAAAACTGTTTTTT
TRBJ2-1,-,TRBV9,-,CASSEQGEGQFF,TGTGCCAGCAGCGAACAGGGTGAGGGGCAGTTCTTC
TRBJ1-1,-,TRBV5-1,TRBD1,CASSSTGGTEAFF,TGCGCCAGCAGCTCGACAGGGGGCACTGAAGCTTTCTTT
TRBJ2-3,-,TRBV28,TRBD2,CASSLYPPLAGGQGDTQYF,TGTGCCAGCAGTCTCTATCCCCCGCTAGCGGGGGGGCAAGGAGATACGCAGTATTTT
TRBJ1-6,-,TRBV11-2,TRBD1,CASSSGQGPPLHF,TGTGCCAGCAGCTCCGGACAGGGGCCACCCCTCCACTTT
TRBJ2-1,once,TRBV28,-,CASSTRRLRTQGYNEQFF,TGTGCCAGCAGCACCCGAAGGTTGCGTACCCAGGGCTACAATGAGCAGTTCTTC
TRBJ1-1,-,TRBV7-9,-,CASSRNQGGTEAFF,TGTGCCAGCAGCCGAAACCAAGGGGGCACTGAAGCTTTCTTT
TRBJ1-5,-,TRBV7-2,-,CASSLVYNQPQHF,TGTGCCAGCAGCTTAGTATACAATCAGCCCCAGCATTTT
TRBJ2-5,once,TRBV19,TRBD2,CASSIDSGRKTQYF,TGTGCCAGTAGTATAGATAGCGGGAGGAAGACCCAGTACTTC
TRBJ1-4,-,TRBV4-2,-,CASSQPGQYPATNEKLFF,TGTGCCAGCAGCCAACCTGGACAGTACCCTGCAACTAATGAAAAACTGTTTTTT
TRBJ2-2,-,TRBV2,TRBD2,CASRGTSGFTGELFF,TGTGCCAGCAGAGGGACTAGCGGGTTCACCGGGGAGCTGTTTTTT
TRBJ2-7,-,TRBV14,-,CASSSYGAYEQYF,TGTGCCAGCAGCTCCTACGGAGCGTACGAGCAGTACTTC
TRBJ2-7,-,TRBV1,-,CTSSQSFYEQYF,TGCACCAGCAGCCAATCCTTTTACGAGCAGTACTTC
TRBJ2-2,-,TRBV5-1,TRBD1,CASSLGQGAPGELFF,TGCGCCAGCAGCTTGGGACAGGGGGCCCCCGGGGAGCTGTTTTTT
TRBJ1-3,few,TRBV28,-,CASSLSGGSGNTIYF,TGTGCCAGCAGTTTATCGGGGGGCTCTGGAAACACCATATATTTT
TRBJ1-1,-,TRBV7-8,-,CASSSREDLKNTEAFF,TGTGCCAGCAGCTCCCGGGAGGACCTCAAGAACACTGAAGCTTTCTTT
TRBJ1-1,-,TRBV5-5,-,CASRTAMNTEAFF,TGTGCCAGCCGGACAGCCATGAACACTGAAGCTTTCTTT
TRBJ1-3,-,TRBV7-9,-,CASSPPQGDGNTIYF,TGTGCCAGCAGCCCCCCACAGGGAGATGGAAACACCATATATTTT
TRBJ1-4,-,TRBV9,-,CASSATSNRRGSNEKLFF,TGTGCCAGCAGCGCCACGTCCAATCGGAGGGGATCTAATGAAAAACTGTTTTTT
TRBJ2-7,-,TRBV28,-,CASIGTTSYEQYF,TGTGCCAGCATAGGGACAACCTCCTACGAGCAGTACTTC
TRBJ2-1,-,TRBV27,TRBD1,CASQRDRAVNEQFF,TGTGCCAGCCAGCGGGACAGGGCTGTCAATGAGCAGTTCTTC
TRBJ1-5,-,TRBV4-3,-,CASSQGRVNQPQHF,TGCGCCAGCAGCCAAGGCCGGGTTAATCAGCCCCAGCATTTT
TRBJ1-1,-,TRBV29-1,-,CSVVTGARGTEAFF,TGCAGCGTTGTTACCGGTGCGAGAGGCACTGAAGCTTTCTTT
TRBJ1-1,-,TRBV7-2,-,CASSPNRVMNTEAFF,TGTGCCAGCAGCCCAAACAGGGTCATGAACACTGAAGCTTTCTTT
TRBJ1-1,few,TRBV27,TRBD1,CASRWDRDTEAFF,TGTGCCAGCAGGTGGGACAGGGACACTGAAGCTTTCTTT
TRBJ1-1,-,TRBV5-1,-,CASSADTGTEAFF,TGCGCCAGCAGCGCGGACACAGGAACTGAAGCTTTCTTT
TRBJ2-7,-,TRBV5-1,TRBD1,CASNLGTGTGSEQYF,TGCGCCAGCAACCTCGGCACCGGGACAGGGAGCGAGCAGTACTTC
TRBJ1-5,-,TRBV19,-,CASSISGLWGVSAQHF,TGTGCCAGTAGTATTTCGGGTTTGTGGGGGGTCTCGGCCCAGCATTTT
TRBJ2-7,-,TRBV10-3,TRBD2,CAISESLARTYEQYF,TGTGCCATCAGTGAGTCACTAGCGAGAACCTACGAGCAGTACTTC
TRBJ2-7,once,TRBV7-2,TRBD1,CASSSGQGSSYEQYF,TGTGCCAGCAGCTCCGGACAGGGTTCATCCTACGAGCAGTACTTC
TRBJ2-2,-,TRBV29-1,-,CSALTEANTGELFF,TGCAGCGCCCTGACGGAGGCTAACACCGGGGAGCTGTTTTTT